Each of the 7 T cell receptor beta chains below was sequenced from the same sample in a study of CD8 T cells in Susac syndrome. Random hexamers primed reverse transcription of roughly 0.5 to 1 ug RNA. TCRdb processed the immunoSEQ multiplex PCR reads anew with MiXCR; each CDR3 protein has one entry. The sample shows roughly 190,000 distinct CDR3 sequences, 91% of them seen only once. The sequenced sample was CD4+ T cells from PBMCs. The receptors were gathered from a human donor with Susac syndrome.

This chain links TRBV28 with TRBJ1-4; 10 bases match TRBD1. The CDR3 spans 13 residues. Trimming at V came to 8 bases and at J to 6 bases, leaving 3 bases not matched to a gene. Germline lookup yields CDR1 MDHEN and CDR2 SYDVKM. This CDR3 reads CASRTGGHEKLFF. The CDR3 nucleotides are TGTGCCAGCCGGACAGGGGGTCATGAAAAACTGTTTTTT.

This sequence joins TRBV5-4 and TRBJ2-2; 14 bases match TRBD2. The CDR3 sequence is 17 residues long. Germline V gives CDR1 SGHNT, CDR2 YYREEE (reference sequence). The trim removed 4 bases at V and 5 bases at J, leaving 7 bases unmatched. The CDR3 DNA reads as TGTGCCAGCAGCAAACCGACTAGCGGGGGGGTAACCGGGGAGCTGTTTTTT. It specifies CASSKPTSGGVTGELFF.

The chain combines TRBV9 with TRBJ2-5, with D unresolved. V was clipped by 0 bases and J by 4 bases, with 10 bases between them. CDR3 length: 14 amino acids. CDR1 is SGDLS and CDR2 is YYNGEE in the germline V gene. CDR3: CASSVGVQAETQYF. The CDR3 DNA reads TGTGCCAGCAGCGTAGGAGTTCAGGCAGAGACCCAGTACTTC. The full variable domain, in which reference TRBV9 and TRBJ2-5 provide the parts outside the CDR3, is DSGVTQTPKHLITATGQRVTLRCSPRSGDLSVYWYQQSLDQGLQFLIQYYNGEERAKGNILERFSAQQFPDLHSELNLSSLELGDSALYFCASSVGVQAETQYFGPGTRLLVL.

The rearrangement joins TRBV4-1 to TRBJ2-5; 9 bases match TRBD2. Germline V gene sequence: CDR1 MGHRA, CDR2 YSYEKL. This CDR3 is built from 16 residues. V lost 1 base and J lost 5; bases outside the gene matches: 8. CDR3: CASSQVGLAGRETQYF. For the CDR3, the DNA is TGCGCCAGCAGCCAAGTCGGGCTAGCGGGGAGGGAGACCCAGTACTTC.

The genes are TRBV2 and TRBJ1-1; D not resolved. The CDR3 sequence is 13 residues long. Germline-derived CDR1 and CDR2 are SNHLY and FYNNEI. V lost 6 bases to trimming and J lost 2 bases, with 10 bases between them. CDR3 nucleotide sequence: TGTGCCAGCAGAACTAAGGGTAACACTGAAGCTTTCTTT. Protein product: CASRTKGNTEAFF.

This sequence joins TRBV7-2 and TRBJ2-1; TRBD2 agrees at 11 bases. Germline V gene data show CDR1 as SGHTA and CDR2 as FQGNSA. V dropped 2 bases and J dropped 5; count of bases not matched to a gene: 2. The CDR3 loop spans 15 amino acids. The CDR3 spells CASSLRLAGHNEQFF. The DNA for the CDR3 is TGTGCCAGCAGCTTAAGACTAGCGGGGCACAATGAGCAGTTCTTC.

The rearrangement joins TRBV20-1 to TRBJ2-1; D is perhaps TRBD2 (6 bases). The CDR3 is made up of 13 amino acids. With 3 bases removed from V and 8 bases from J, the gap between germline ends came to 14 bases. Per the germline V gene, CDR1 is DFQATT and CDR2 is SNEGSKA (reference sequence). The CDR3 DNA reads TGCAGTGCTAGTCCCAGACTAGTCTATGAGCAGTTCTTC. Protein sequence: CSASPRLVYEQFF.